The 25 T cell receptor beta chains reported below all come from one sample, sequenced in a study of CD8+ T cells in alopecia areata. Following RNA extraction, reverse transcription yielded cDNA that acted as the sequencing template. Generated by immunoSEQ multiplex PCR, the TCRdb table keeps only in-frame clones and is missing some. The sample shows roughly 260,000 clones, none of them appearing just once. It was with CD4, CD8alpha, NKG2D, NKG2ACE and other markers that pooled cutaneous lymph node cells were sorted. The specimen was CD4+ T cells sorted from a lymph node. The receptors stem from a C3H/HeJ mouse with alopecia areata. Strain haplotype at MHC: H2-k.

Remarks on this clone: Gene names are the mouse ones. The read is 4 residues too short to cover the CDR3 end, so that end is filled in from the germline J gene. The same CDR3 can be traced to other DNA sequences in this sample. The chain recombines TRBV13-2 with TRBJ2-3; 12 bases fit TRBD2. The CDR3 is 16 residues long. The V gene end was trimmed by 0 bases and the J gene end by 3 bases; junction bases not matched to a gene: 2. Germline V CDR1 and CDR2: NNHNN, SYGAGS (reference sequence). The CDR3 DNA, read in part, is TGTGCCAGCGGTGATGCGGGACTGGGGGGAGCAGAA. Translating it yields CASGDAGLGGAE. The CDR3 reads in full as CASGDAGLGGAETLYF.

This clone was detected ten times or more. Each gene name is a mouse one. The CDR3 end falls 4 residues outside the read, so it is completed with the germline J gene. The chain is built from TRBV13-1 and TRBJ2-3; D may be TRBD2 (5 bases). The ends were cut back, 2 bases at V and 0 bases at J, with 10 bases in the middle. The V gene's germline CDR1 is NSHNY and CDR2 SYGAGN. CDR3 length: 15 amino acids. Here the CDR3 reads CASSEPGLSAETLYF. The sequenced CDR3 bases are TGTGCCAGCAGTGAACCTGGGCTTAGTGCAGAA.

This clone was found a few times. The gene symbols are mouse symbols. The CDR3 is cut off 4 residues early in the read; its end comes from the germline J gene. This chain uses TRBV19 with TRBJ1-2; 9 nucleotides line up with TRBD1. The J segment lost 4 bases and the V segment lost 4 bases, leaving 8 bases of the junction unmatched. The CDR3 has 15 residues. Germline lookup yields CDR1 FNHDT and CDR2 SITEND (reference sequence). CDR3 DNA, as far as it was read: TGTGCCAGCAGTCCCTACAGGGGGCGCGGCTCC. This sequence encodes CASSPYRGRGS. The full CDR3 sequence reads CASSPYRGRGSDYTF.

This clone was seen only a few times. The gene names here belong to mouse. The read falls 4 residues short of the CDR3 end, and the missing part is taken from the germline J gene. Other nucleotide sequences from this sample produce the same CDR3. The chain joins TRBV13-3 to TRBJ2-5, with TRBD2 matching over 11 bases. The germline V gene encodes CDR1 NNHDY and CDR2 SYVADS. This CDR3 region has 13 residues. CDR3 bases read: TGTGCCAGCAGGGGACTGGGGGAAGAC. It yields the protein CASRGLGED. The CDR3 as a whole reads CASRGLGEDTQYF.

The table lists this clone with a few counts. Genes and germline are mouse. Partial CDR3 DNA: TGTGCCAGCAGCTTCAGGGGTGACTCC. It yields the protein CASSFRGDS. The complete CDR3 reads CASSFRGDSDYTF. The chain recombines TRBV4 with TRBJ1-2; D might be TRBD1 (6 bases). The read ends 4 residues early relative to the CDR3; the germline J gene fills the gap. V was shortened by 4 bases and J by 3 bases, with 9 bases between the two germline ends. The CDR3 loop spans 13 amino acids. Germline CDR1 is LGHDT and CDR2 is YNNKQL (reference sequence).

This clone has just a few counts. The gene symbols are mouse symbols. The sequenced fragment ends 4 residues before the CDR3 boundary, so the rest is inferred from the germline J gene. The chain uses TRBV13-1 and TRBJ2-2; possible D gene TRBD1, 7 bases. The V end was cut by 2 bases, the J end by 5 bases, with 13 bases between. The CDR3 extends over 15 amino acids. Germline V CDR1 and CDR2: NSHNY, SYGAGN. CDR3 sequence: CASSERGRKTGQLYF. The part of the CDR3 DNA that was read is TGTGCCAGCAGTGAAAGGGGGCGAAAGACCGGG.

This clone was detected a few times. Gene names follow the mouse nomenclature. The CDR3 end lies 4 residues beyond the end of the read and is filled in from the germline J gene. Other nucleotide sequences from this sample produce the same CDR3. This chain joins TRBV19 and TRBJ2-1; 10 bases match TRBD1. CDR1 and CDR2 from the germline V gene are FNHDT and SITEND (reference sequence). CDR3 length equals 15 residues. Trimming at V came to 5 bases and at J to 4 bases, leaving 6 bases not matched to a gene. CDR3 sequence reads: CASRRDRGLYAEQFF. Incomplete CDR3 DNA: TGTGCCAGCAGAAGGGACAGGGGCCTTTATGCT.

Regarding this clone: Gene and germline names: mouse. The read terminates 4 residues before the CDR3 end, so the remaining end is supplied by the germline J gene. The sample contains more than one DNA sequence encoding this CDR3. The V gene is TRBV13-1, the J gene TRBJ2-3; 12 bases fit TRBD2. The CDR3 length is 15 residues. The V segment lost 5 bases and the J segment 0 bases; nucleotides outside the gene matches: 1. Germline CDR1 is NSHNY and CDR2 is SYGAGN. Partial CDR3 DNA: TGTGCCAGCAGGACTGGGGGGGCGAGTGCAGAA. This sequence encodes CASRTGGASAE. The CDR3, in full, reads CASRTGGASAETLYF.

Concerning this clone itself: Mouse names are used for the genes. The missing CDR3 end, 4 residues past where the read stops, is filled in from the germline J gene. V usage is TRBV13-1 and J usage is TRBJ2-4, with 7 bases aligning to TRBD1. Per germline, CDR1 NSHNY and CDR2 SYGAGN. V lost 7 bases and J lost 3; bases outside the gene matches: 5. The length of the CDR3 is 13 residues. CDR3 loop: CASSGQRQNTLYF. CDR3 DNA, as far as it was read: TGTGCCAGCTCGGGACAGAGACAAAAC.

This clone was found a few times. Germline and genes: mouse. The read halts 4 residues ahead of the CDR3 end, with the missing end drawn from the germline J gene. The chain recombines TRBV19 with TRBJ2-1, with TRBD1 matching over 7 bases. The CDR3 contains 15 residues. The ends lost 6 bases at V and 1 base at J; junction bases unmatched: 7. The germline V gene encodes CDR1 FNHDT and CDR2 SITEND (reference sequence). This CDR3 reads CASTTPGQNYAEQFF. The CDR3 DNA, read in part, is TGTGCCAGCACCACACCGGGACAGAACTATGCT.

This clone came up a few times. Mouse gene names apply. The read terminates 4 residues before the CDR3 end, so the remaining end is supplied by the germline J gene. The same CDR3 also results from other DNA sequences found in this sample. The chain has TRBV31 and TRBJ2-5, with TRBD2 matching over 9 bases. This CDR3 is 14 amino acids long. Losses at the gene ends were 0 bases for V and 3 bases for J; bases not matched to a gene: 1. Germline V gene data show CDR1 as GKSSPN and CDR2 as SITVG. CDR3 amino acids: CAWSLDWGQDTQYF. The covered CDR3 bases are TGTGCCTGGAGTCTCGACTGGGGGCAAGAC.

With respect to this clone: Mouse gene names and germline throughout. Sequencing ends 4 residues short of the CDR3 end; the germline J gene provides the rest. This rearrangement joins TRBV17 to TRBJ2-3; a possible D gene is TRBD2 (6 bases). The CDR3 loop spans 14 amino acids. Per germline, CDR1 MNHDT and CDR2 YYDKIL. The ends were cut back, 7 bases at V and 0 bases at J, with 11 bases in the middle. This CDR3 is CASNNWVSAETLYF. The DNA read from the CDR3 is TGTGCTAGCAACAACTGGGTTAGTGCAGAA.

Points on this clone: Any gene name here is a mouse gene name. The CDR3 here is CTCSADGDWGPSQNTLYF. Partial CDR3 DNA: TGCACCTGCAGTGCAGATGGGGACTGGGGGCCTAGTCAAAAC. V usage is TRBV1 and J usage is TRBJ2-4; TRBD2 matches 11 bases. Sequencing ends 4 residues short of the CDR3 end; the germline J gene provides the rest. Trimming at V came to 0 bases and at J to 0 bases, leaving 5 bases not matched to a gene. This CDR3 contains 18 residues. Germline V gene data show CDR1 as NSQYPW and CDR2 as LRSPGD (reference sequence).

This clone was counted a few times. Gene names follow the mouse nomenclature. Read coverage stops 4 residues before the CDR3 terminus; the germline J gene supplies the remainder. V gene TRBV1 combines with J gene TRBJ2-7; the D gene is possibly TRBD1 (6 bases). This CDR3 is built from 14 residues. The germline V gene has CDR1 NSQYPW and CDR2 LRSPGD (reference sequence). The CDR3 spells CTCSAGRGPYEQYF. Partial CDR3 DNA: TGCACCTGCAGTGCAGGCAGGGGCCCTTAT.

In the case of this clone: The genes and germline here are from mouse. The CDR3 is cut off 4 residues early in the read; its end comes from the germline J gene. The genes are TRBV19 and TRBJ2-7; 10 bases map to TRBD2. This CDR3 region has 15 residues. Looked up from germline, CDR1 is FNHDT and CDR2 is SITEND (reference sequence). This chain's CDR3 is CASSTLLGGTYEQYF. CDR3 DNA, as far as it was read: TGTGCCAGCAGTACCCTACTGGGGGGGACTTAT.

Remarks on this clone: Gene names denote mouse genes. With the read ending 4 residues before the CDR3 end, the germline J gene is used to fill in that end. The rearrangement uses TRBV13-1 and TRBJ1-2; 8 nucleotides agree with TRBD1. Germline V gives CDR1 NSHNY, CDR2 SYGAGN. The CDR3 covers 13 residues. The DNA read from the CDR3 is TGTGCCAGCAGTGTTGGCAGGGGGCCC. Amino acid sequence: CASSVGRGP. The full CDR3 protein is CASSVGRGPDYTF.

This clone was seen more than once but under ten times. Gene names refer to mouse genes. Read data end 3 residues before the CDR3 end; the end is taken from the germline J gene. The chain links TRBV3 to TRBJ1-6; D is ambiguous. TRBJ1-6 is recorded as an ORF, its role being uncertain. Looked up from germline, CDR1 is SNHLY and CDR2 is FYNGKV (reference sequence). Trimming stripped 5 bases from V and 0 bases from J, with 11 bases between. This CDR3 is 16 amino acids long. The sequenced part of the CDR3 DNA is TGTGCCAGCAGCCCTTACACAAATTCCTATAATTCGCCC. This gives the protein CASSPYTNSYNSP. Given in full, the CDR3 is CASSPYTNSYNSPLYF.

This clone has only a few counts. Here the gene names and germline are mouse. CDR3 sequence reads: CASSGWGNTEVFF. The CDR3 DNA, read in part, is TGTGCCAGCAGTGGTTGGGGGAACACA. This chain connects TRBV13-3 to TRBJ1-1, with unresolved D. The read comes to an end 4 residues before the CDR3 does, leaving the germline J gene to fill in the end. Deletions cut 3 bases from V and 1 base from J, with 7 bases between. Germline CDR1 NNHDY, CDR2 SYVADS. The CDR3 extends over 13 amino acids.

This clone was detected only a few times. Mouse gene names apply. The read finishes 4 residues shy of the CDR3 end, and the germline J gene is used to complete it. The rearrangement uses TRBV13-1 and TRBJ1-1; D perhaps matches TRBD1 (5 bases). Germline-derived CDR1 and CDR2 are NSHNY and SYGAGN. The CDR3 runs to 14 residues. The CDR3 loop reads CASRQDWGDGEVFF. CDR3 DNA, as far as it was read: TGTGCCAGCAGACAGGACTGGGGGGACGGA.

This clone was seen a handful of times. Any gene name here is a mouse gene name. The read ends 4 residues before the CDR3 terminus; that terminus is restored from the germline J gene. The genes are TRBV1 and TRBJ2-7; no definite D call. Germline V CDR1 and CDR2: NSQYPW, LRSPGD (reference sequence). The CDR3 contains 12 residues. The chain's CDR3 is CTCSAPKYEQYF. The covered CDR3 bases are TGCACCTGCAGTGCCCCCAAGTAT.

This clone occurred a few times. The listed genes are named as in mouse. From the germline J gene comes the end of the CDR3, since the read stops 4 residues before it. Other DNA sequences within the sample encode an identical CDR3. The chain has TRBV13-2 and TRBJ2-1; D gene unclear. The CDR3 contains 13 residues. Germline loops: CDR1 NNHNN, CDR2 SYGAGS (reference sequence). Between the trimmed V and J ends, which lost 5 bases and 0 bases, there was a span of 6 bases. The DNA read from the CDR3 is TGTGCCAGCGGCGACAATAACTATGCT. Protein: CASGDNNYA. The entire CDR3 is CASGDNNYAEQFF.

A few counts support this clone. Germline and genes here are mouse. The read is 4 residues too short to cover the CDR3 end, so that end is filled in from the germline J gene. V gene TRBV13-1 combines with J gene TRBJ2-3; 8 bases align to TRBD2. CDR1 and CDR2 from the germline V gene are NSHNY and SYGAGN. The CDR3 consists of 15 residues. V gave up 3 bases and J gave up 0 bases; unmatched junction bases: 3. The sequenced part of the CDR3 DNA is TGTGCCAGCAGTGTTGGGGGGGGTAGTGCAGAA. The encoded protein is CASSVGGGSAE. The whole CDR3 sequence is CASSVGGGSAETLYF.

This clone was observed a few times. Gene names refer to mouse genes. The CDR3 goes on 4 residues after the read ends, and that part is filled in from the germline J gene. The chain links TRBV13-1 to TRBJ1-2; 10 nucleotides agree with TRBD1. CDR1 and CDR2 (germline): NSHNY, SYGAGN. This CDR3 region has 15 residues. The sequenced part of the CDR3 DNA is TGTGCCAGCAGTGATGCAATGGGACAGGGGTAC. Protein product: CASSDAMGQGY. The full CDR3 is CASSDAMGQGYDYTF.

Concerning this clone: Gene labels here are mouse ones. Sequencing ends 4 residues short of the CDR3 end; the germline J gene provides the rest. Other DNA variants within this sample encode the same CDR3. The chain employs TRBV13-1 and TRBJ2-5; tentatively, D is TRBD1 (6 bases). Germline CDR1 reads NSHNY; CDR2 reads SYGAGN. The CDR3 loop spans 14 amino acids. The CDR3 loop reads CASSDAGRGDTQYF. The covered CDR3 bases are TGTGCCAGCAGTGATGCAGGCAGGGGAGAC.

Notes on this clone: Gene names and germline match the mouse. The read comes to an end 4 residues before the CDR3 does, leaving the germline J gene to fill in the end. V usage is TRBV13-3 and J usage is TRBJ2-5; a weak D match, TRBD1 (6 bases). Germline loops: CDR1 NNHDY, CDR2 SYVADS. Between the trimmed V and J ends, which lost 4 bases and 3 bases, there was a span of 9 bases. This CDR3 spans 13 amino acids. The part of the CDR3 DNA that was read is TGTGCCAGCAGTTTGGGACAACAAGAC. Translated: CASSLGQQD. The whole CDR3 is CASSLGQQDTQYF.